These 30 T cell receptor beta chains came from one sample sequenced in a study of T cell changes during pregnancy in multiple sclerosis. Only in-frame clones appear in the TCRdb table, and some are missing; sequencing was by immunoSEQ multiplex PCR. There are 85,000 to 130,000 clones in the sample; 90% to 95% occur only once, and 0.9% lies in the top ten. The source material was peripheral blood, sampled before pregnancy. All receptors derive from a female donor with multiple sclerosis, enrolled in a pregnancy study.

The V call is TRBV18, the J call TRBJ1-2, with TRBD1 identical over 10 bases. Losses at the gene ends were 6 bases for V and 5 bases for J; bases not matched to a gene: 15. The CDR3 totals 17 residues. Germline CDR1 KGHSH, CDR2 LQKENI. DNA for the CDR3: TGTGCCAGCTCCCACCCCGGGACAGGGGATCTGTGGTATGGCTACACCTTC. It translates to CASSHPGTGDLWYGYTF.

The V and J genes are TRBV4-1 and TRBJ1-2; TRBD1 matches at 8 bases. CDR1 MGHRA and CDR2 YSYEKL come from the germline V gene. V shed 4 bases, J shed 5 bases, and the junction held 12 bases outside the gene matches. The CDR3 contains 16 residues. The CDR3 sequence: CASSLGQGRDLYGYTF. CDR3 sequence (DNA): TGCGCCAGCAGCCTCGGACAGGGAAGGGATCTTTATGGCTACACCTTC.

The chain recombines TRBV4-3 with TRBJ2-3; 9 nucleotides match TRBD1. The CDR3 loop spans 17 amino acids. After removal of 4 bases from V and 3 bases from J, the junction contained 11 bases not matched to a gene. Germline CDR1 is LGHNA and CDR2 is YSLEER. This CDR3 reads CASSPSTGTGWTDTQYF. The CDR3 DNA reads as TGCGCCAGCAGCCCCTCAACCGGGACAGGGTGGACAGATACGCAGTATTTT.

The genes are TRBV5-1 and TRBJ1-1; TRBD1 matches at 8 bases. V trimming: 5 bases; J trimming: 5 bases; junction bases outside the gene matches: 8. Germline values: CDR1 SGHRS, CDR2 YFSETQ. The CDR3 consists of 14 residues. The CDR3 spells CASSLGQGWTEAFF. Written as DNA, the CDR3 is TGCGCCAGCAGTCTTGGACAGGGATGGACTGAAGCTTTCTTT.

The rearrangement joins TRBV7-6 to TRBJ2-7, with a possible D match to TRBD2 (6 bases). Germline V gene sequence: CDR1 SGHVS, CDR2 FNYEAQ. The CDR3 extends over 15 amino acids. V was cut by 5 bases and J by 0 bases, with 14 bases left in between. CDR3 sequence reads: CASSDTGLGSYEQYF. The CDR3 nucleotides read TGTGCCAGCAGCGACACGGGACTCGGCTCCTACGAGCAGTACTTC.

The rearrangement joins TRBV11-2 to TRBJ1-5; TRBD1 agrees at 9 bases. Per germline, CDR1 SGHAT and CDR2 FQNNGV. The CDR3 covers 15 residues. V lost 1 base and J lost 6; bases outside the gene matches: 4. The CDR3 coding sequence is TGTGCCAGCAGCTTAGGGACAGGGGAGGGTCAGCCCCAGCATTTT. This codes for CASSLGTGEGQPQHF.

The rearrangement links TRBV19 to TRBJ1-4; TRBD1 agrees at 10 bases. V shed 6 bases and J 7 bases; nucleotides not matched to a gene: 8. The CDR3 has 15 amino acids. Germline CDR1 LNHDA, CDR2 SQIVND (reference sequence). The chain's CDR3 is CASRREGTGVEKLFF. The CDR3 DNA is TGTGCCAGTAGAAGGGAAGGGACAGGGGTTGAAAAACTGTTTTTT.

This chain connects TRBV18 to TRBJ2-5, with 7 bases aligning to TRBD1. V gave up 6 bases and J gave up 0 bases; unmatched junction bases: 16. The CDR3 is made up of 18 amino acids. CDR1 and CDR2 from the germline V gene are KGHSH and LQKENI. This chain's CDR3 is CASSAPPHAGTDQETQYF. CDR3 bases: TGTGCCAGCTCGGCGCCGCCCCACGCCGGGACAGACCAAGAGACCCAGTACTTC.

This sequence joins TRBV16 and TRBJ2-3, with 7 bases aligning to TRBD2. V dropped 0 bases and J dropped 6; count of bases not matched to a gene: 3. The CDR3 has 14 residues. CDR1 and CDR2 from the germline V gene are KGHSY and FQNENV. CDR3 nucleotides: TGTGCCAGCAGCCAATCTTCCGGGGGGGATACGCAGTATTTT. As protein: CASSQSSGGDTQYF.

The V call is TRBV27, the J call TRBJ2-7; the D gene is possibly TRBD2 (5 bases). CDR1 MNHEY and CDR2 SMNVEV come from the germline V gene (reference sequence). Trimming removed 2 bases at V and 3 bases at J, with 8 bases between. The CDR3 totals 13 residues. The CDR3 DNA reads as TGTGCCAGCAGTTTAGTAACTAGCTACGAGCAGTACTTC. Translated, it gives CASSLVTSYEQYF.

The chain carries TRBV27 and TRBJ2-1; a possible D gene is TRBD2 (6 bases). The germline CDR1 and CDR2 sequences are MNHEY and SMNVEV (reference sequence). The CDR3 is 14 residues long. V was trimmed by 5 bases and J by 7 bases, leaving 15 bases between them. In DNA form, the CDR3 reads TGTGCCAGCAGTCCATCGGGAGCTGATAATGAGCAGTTCTTC. Its translation is CASSPSGADNEQFF.

V gene TRBV2 combines with J gene TRBJ2-7; 8 bases align to TRBD1. CDR1 and CDR2 (germline): SNHLY, FYNNEI. The CDR3 length is 15 residues. V lost 6 bases and J lost 2; bases outside the gene matches: 9. The CDR3 DNA follows: TGTGCCAGCAGGCCCACAGGGGGTAACCCCTACGAGCAGTACTTC. Translated: CASRPTGGNPYEQYF.

The gene calls are TRBV5-4 and TRBJ2-7, with 9 bases matching TRBD2. The trim removed 0 bases at V and 9 bases at J, leaving 7 bases unmatched. The CDR3 is made up of 14 amino acids. Germline CDR1 reads SGHNT; CDR2 reads YYREEE (reference sequence). The CDR3 loop is CASSLGPSGNRQYF. The CDR3 DNA follows: TGTGCCAGCAGCTTGGGGCCTAGCGGGAACCGGCAGTACTTC.

This sequence joins TRBV27 and TRBJ2-7, with 9 bases lining up with TRBD1. Per germline, CDR1 MNHEY and CDR2 SMNVEV (reference sequence). The J segment lost 3 bases and the V segment lost 10 bases, leaving 7 bases of the junction unmatched. The CDR3 runs 13 residues. As DNA, the CDR3 is TGTGCCACCTCGGACAGGGGAATCTACGAGCAGTACTTC. It specifies CATSDRGIYEQYF.

This clone appeared once. This chain uses TRBV4-2 with TRBJ2-3; TRBD1 matches at 7 bases. V lost 5 bases and J lost 2; bases outside the gene matches: 10. The CDR3 is made up of 16 amino acids. Germline values: CDR1 LGHNA, CDR2 YNFKEQ. CDR3 in amino acids: CASSKGASGTTDTQYF. DNA of the CDR3: TGTGCCAGCAGCAAGGGGGCTAGTGGGACCACAGATACGCAGTATTTT.

The chain is built from TRBV6-1 and TRBJ1-4; weak D call: TRBD1 (5 bases). Trimming shortened V by 6 bases and J by 7 bases, and 12 bases separated the two germline ends. The CDR3 is made up of 13 amino acids. Germline CDR1 reads MNHNS; CDR2 reads SASEGT. The CDR3 region is CASRTETSEKLFF. The CDR3 nucleotides are TGTGCCAGCAGGACAGAAACGAGTGAAAAACTGTTTTTT.

The J gene is TRBJ1-1, the V gene TRBV15; 8 bases agree with TRBD1. Looked up from germline, CDR1 is LNHNV and CDR2 is YYDKDF (reference sequence). Losses at the gene ends were 0 bases for V and 3 bases for J; bases not matched to a gene: 3. The CDR3 runs 15 residues. The CDR3 bases are TGTGCCACCAGCAGAGATGGACAGGGAGACACTGAAGCTTTCTTT. Residues: CATSRDGQGDTEAFF.

The chain joins TRBV10-3 to TRBJ2-5, with a weak D call TRBD2 (6 bases). This CDR3 has 13 amino acids. Deletions cut 6 bases from V and 5 bases from J, with 13 bases between. Germline V gene data show CDR1 as ENHRY and CDR2 as SYGVKD. The chain's CDR3 is CAIRTTSRETQYF. The CDR3 DNA follows: TGTGCCATCAGAACGACTAGTCGGGAGACCCAGTACTTC.

The V and J genes are TRBV15 and TRBJ1-3; no firm D call. The V end was cut by 4 bases, the J end by 0 bases, with 10 bases between. Germline-derived CDR1 and CDR2 are LNHNV and YYDKDF (reference sequence). The CDR3 has 15 residues. CDR3 bases: TGTGCCACCAGCACACCAGTCCTCTCTGGAAACACCATATATTTT. It yields the protein CATSTPVLSGNTIYF.

This clone was detected only once. The chain carries TRBV7-6 and TRBJ2-7; weak D call: TRBD1 (5 bases). This CDR3 is 13 amino acids long. V gave up 3 bases and J gave up 3 bases, with 9 bases separating them. Germline-derived CDR1 and CDR2 are SGHVS and FNYEAQ. CDR3 in amino acids: CASSLTEYYEQYF. The CDR3 DNA is TGTGCCAGCAGCTTGACAGAATACTACGAGCAGTACTTC.

This rearrangement joins TRBV5-1 to TRBJ1-4, with TRBD1 matching 8 bases. The CDR3 spans 14 residues. Germline V gene data show CDR1 as SGHRS and CDR2 as YFSETQ. Trimming took 5 bases from V and 3 from J; bases not matched to a gene: 3. The CDR3 spells CASRTGQANEKLFF. The CDR3 coding sequence is TGCGCCAGCAGGACGGGACAGGCTAATGAAAAACTGTTTTTT.

The rearrangement links TRBV7-2 to TRBJ2-7; D is unresolved. Germline-derived CDR1 and CDR2 are SGHTA and FQGNSA. The CDR3 has 12 residues. V lost 2 bases and J lost 6, with 8 bases in between. The CDR3 here is CASSLSSPEQYF. The CDR3 coding sequence is TGTGCCAGCAGCTTATCCTCCCCCGAGCAGTACTTC.

This chain connects TRBV6-5 to TRBJ2-3; D perhaps matches TRBD2 (5 bases). Trimming left V 2 bases short and J 6 bases short, with 15 bases between. CDR1 and CDR2 from the germline V gene are MNHEY and SVGAGI. The CDR3 contains 15 residues. CDR3 sequence: CASSYGLGERDTQYF. DNA for the CDR3: TGTGCCAGCAGTTACGGCCTGGGAGAGCGGGATACGCAGTATTTT.

The chain employs TRBV5-1 and TRBJ2-7, with 11 nucleotides matching TRBD1. With V trimmed by 4 bases and J by 3 bases, 3 bases remained unmatched. This CDR3 has 14 residues. Germline lookup yields CDR1 SGHRS and CDR2 YFSETQ. CDR3 sequence reads: CASSRTGGDYEQYF. Here the CDR3 DNA reads TGCGCCAGCAGCAGGACAGGGGGCGACTACGAGCAGTACTTC.

This clone was observed once. The chain joins TRBV18 to TRBJ1-4, with D perhaps matching TRBD1 (5 bases). The CDR3 contains 13 residues. Trimming removed 3 bases at V and 7 bases at J, with 9 bases between. From germline, CDR1 is KGHSH and CDR2 LQKENI. Here the CDR3 reads CASSPGRGEKLFF. CDR3 nucleotides: TGTGCCAGCTCACCGGGAAGGGGTGAAAAACTGTTTTTT.

This sequence joins TRBV6-6 and TRBJ1-5; 8 nucleotides line up with TRBD1. The CDR3 runs 15 residues. V was pared by 7 bases and J by 3 bases, with 8 bases of the junction left unmatched. Germline CDR1 and CDR2: MNHNY and SVGAGI (reference sequence). The CDR3 protein is CASKVAGGNNQPQHF. The DNA of the CDR3 is TGTGCCAGCAAAGTTGCAGGGGGCAACAATCAGCCCCAGCATTTT.

This chain joins TRBV29-1 and TRBJ1-1; TRBD1 aligns across 8 bases. The CDR3 loop spans 13 amino acids. From germline, CDR1 is SQVTM and CDR2 ANQGSEA. The trim removed 5 bases at V and 4 bases at J, leaving 6 bases unmatched. CDR3 nucleotides: TGCAGCGTTACCAGGGGGCTGGGCACTGAAGCTTTCTTT. It yields the protein CSVTRGLGTEAFF. Combining the CDR3 with reference TRBV29-1 and TRBJ1-1 gives the whole variable domain SAVISQKPSRDICQRGTSLTIQCQVDSQVTMMFWYRQQPGQSLTLIATANQGSEATYESGFVIDKFPISRPNLTFSTLTVSNMSPEDSSIYLCSVTRGLGTEAFFGQGTRLTVV.

The chain links TRBV11-2 to TRBJ2-7; no clear D. V lost 1 base and J 3 bases, leaving 4 bases between the germline ends. From germline, CDR1 is SGHAT and CDR2 FQNNGV. The CDR3 spans 12 residues. Written as DNA, the CDR3 is TGTGCCAGCAGCTTAGGGCACTACGAGCAGTACTTC. As protein: CASSLGHYEQYF.

V usage is TRBV12-5 and J usage is TRBJ2-1; 7 bases are shared with TRBD2. Germline lookup yields CDR1 LGHNT and CDR2 FRNRAP. CDR3 length: 14 residues. After removal of 8 bases from V and 4 bases from J, the junction contained 8 bases not matched to a gene. CDR3 bases: TGTGCTAGTAAAGCTAGCGGAGCTTACAATGAGCAGTTCTTC. This sequence encodes CASKASGAYNEQFF.

In this sample, this clone turned up once. The chain recombines TRBV5-1 with TRBJ2-7, with TRBD1 identical over 7 bases. Germline loops: CDR1 SGHRS, CDR2 YFSETQ. V gave up 4 bases and J gave up 4 bases; unmatched junction bases: 2. This CDR3 has 12 residues. In nucleotides, the CDR3 is TGCGCCAGCAGCAAGGGGGCTTACGAGCAGTACTTC. This translates into CASSKGAYEQYF.